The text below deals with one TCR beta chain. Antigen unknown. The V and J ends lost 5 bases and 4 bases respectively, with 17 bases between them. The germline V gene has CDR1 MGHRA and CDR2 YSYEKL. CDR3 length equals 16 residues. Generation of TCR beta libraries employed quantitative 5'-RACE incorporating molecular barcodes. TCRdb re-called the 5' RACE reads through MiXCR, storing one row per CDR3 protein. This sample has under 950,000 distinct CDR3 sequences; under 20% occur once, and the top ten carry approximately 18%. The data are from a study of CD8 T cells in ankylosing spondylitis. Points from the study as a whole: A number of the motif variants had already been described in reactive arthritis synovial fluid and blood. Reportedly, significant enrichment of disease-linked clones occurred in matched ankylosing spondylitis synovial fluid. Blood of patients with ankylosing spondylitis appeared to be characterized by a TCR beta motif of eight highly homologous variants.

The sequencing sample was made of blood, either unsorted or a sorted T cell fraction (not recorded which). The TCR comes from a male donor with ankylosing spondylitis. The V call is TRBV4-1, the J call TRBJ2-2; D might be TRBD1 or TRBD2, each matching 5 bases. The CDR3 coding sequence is TGCGCCAGCAGCAAACTTCCGGGACCCGTCACCGGGGAGCTGTTTTTT. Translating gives CASSKLPGPVTGELFF.